This T cell receptor beta chain was identified during a study of cytotoxic CD8 clonotypes in ibrutinib-treated CLL. Study observations and caveats: Clonality went up at ibrutinib response and then declined back toward baseline at progression.

The table came from immunoSEQ multiplex PCR; TCRdb's copy has only in-frame clones and leaves some out. The sample lists around 310,000 clones, just under 80% seen once, with 5% to 7% in the top ten. Germline-derived CDR1 and CDR2 are SGDLS and YYNGEE. After removal of 4 bases from V and 9 bases from J, the junction contained 4 bases not matched to a gene. This CDR3 is 12 amino acids long. On this clone itself: Antigen: not known.

The chain employs TRBV9 and TRBJ2-1, with 7 bases that match TRBD2. The TCR originated in a human donor with chronic lymphocytic leukemia. Source: PBMCs, taken before ibrutinib treatment. The CDR3, as DNA: TGTGCCAGCAGCCCGGGACTACTTGAGCAGTTCTTC. Amino acids: CASSPGLLEQFF.